This TCR beta chain was sequenced during a study of spatial heterogeneity in lung cancer. Study-wide results and caveats: Coverage of tumor T cells, an estimated figure, was about 6.3% for alpha and 13% for beta chains. Mutation counts in tumors were tracked by counts of expanded intratumoral alpha and beta TCRs.

The V segment lost 4 bases and the J segment 7 bases; nucleotides outside the gene matches: 17. This CDR3 comprises 19 residues. This clonotype has more than one count but fewer than ten. The antigen is not known. Since the library was made to target alpha chains, this beta chain is a stray read and its abundance is not meaningful. The time point denotes: sample taken at primary tumor resection. The donor group consisted of roughly 70 patients who had untreated, early-stage non-small cell lung cancer. Frozen PBMC, nontumor lung or tumor provided whole RNA, which was sequenced unsorted. In the library, each TCR cDNA molecule bore its own unique molecular identifier. TCRdb reanalysed the 5' RACE reads using MiXCR and keeps one entry per CDR3 protein. The sample lists thousands of distinct CDR3 sequences, about 6.8% occurring once.

This chain connects TRBV12-3 or TRBV12-4 to TRBJ2-2, with TRBD2 matching over 11 bases. This specimen was lung tumor tissue, taken at surgery. The TCR comes from a male donor with early-stage non-small cell lung cancer. Here the CDR3 DNA reads TGTGCCAGCAGTTCCCCTCTCGGGGTAGCGGGAGGGGAAAACGGGGAGCTGTTTTTT. It codes for CASSSPLGVAGGENGELFF.